This TCR beta chain stems from a study of control samples from healthy donors and cancer patients. Here immunoSEQ multiplex PCR was the method, and the copy in TCRdb shows in-frame clones only, minus some. This table holds 150,000 or so clones, over 85% found once. Material for sequencing was blood. The clonotype comes from a man between 18 and 35 years old in good health.

The CDR3 sequence is CASSYFGGAFF. The CDR3 DNA follows: TGTGCCAGCAGTTACTTCGGTGGGGCTTTCTTT. The chain joins TRBV6-5 to TRBJ1-1; no clear D. Germline V CDR1 and CDR2: MNHEY, SVGAGI. The CDR3 spans 11 residues. The V end was cut by 1 base, the J end by 11 bases, with 8 bases between.